This is a list of T cell receptor beta chains from one sample in a study of T-cell reconstitution after alpha-beta-depleted transplantation in children. TCRdb recomputed calls from the PCR reads with MiXCR, one row per CDR3 protein. The sample includes approximately 420,000 distinct CDR3 sequences, approximately 10% seen only once; the top ten take 4.5% to 7%. The material sequenced was PBMCs from the stem cell graft donor, taken from the stem cell graft. The receptors stem from a human donor who donated a stem cell graft to a child with acute myeloid leukemia. Each CDR3 is given with its conserved first and last residue. A D gene is named only where the DNA matches it firmly. A clone size is listed for some rows: how often the clone was seen (once, few, many), or a class if it is expanded.

abundance,d_gene,v_gene,j_gene,CDR3nt,CDR3aa
.,.,TRBV5-1,TRBJ2-2,TGCGCCTCTCTGGGGGGCGGAATCGCGAACACCGGGGAGCTGTTTTTT,CASLGGGIANTGELFF
few,TRBD1,TRBV5-1,TRBJ2-5,TGCGCCAGCAGCCGAGGGACAGCTCAAGAGACCCAGTACTTC,CASSRGTAQETQYF
.,.,TRBV4-3,TRBJ2-2,TGCGCCAGCAGCCCCGAGGCCTCCGTTCTCGCCGGGGAGCTGTTTTTT,CASSPEASVLAGELFF
few,TRBD1,TRBV7-2,TRBJ2-2,TGTGCCAGCAGCTTCCGACAGGGGGCGGGCACCGGGGAGCTGTTTTTT,CASSFRQGAGTGELFF
few,TRBD1,TRBV11-2,TRBJ1-1,TGTGCCAGCAGCTTCGGGACAGGGTTCACTGAAGCTTTCTTT,CASSFGTGFTEAFF
.,.,TRBV2,TRBJ1-2,TGTGCCAGCAGTGACCCCTATGCTAACTATGGCTACACCTTC,CASSDPYANYGYTF
few,.,TRBV5-1,TRBJ2-5,TGCGCCAGCAGCTTCCAACAGGGAGGAGAGACCCAGTACTTC,CASSFQQGGETQYF
many,TRBD2,TRBV20-1,TRBJ2-3,TGCAGTGCTGAGGACCGGGAGGGAGTCGGAGATACGCAGTATTTT,CSAEDREGVGDTQYF
.,.,TRBV18,TRBJ2-6,TGTGCCAGCTCAATGGGACGGATCTCTGGGGCCAACGTCCTGACTTTC,CASSMGRISGANVLTF
.,TRBD1,TRBV13,TRBJ2-6,TGTGCCAGCAGCTTTCGACAGGGCCTCTCTGGGGCCAACGTCCTGACTTTC,CASSFRQGLSGANVLTF
many,TRBD1,TRBV25-1,TRBJ2-5,TGTGCCAGCAGTGACCGGACAGGGCAGGAGACCCAGTACTTC,CASSDRTGQETQYF
.,.,TRBV6-1,TRBJ2-4,TGTGCCAGCAGTCTCCGGGACCCCGGGCCCAAAAACATTCAGTACTTC,CASSLRDPGPKNIQYF
many,TRBD2,TRBV12-3/TRBV12-4,TRBJ2-1,TGTGCCAGCAGTCTCAGCGGGAGGAGCTCCTACAATGAGCAGTTCTTC,CASSLSGRSSYNEQFF
few,.,TRBV14,TRBJ2-7,TGTGCCAGCAGTGGAGTAGGACTCAGCTTCTACGAGCAGTACTTC,CASSGVGLSFYEQYF
few,.,TRBV7-6,TRBJ2-7,TGTGCCAGCAGCTCAGGATGGGACGGCTCCGAGCAGTACTTC,CASSSGWDGSEQYF
few,.,TRBV10-3,TRBJ2-3,TGTGCCATCGATAATTCCGGGACTAGCACAGATACGCAGTATTTT,CAIDNSGTSTDTQYF
.,.,TRBV11-1,TRBJ2-7,TGTGCCAGCAGCTCCGGGACCGGGGGAATCTACGAGCAGTACTTC,CASSSGTGGIYEQYF
.,TRBD2,TRBV20-1,TRBJ2-3,TGCAGTGCTAGAGGCCGGGCGCGGGGGGGCACAGATACGCAGTATTTT,CSARGRARGGTDTQYF
.,.,TRBV2,TRBJ2-4,TGTGCCAGCAGTCGGGACACCAAAAACATTCAGTACTTC,CASSRDTKNIQYF
many,TRBD2,TRBV5-5,TRBJ2-3,TGTGCCAGCAGCTCAGGTAGCGGGACAGATACGCAGTATTTT,CASSSGSGTDTQYF
few,.,TRBV6-5,TRBJ2-6,TGTGCCAGCAGTTCCACAGGGATAGGGGCCAACGTCCTGACTTTC,CASSSTGIGANVLTF
many,.,TRBV27,TRBJ2-1,TGTGCCAGCAGTGCCCAAAGTGAGCAGTTCTTC,CASSAQSEQFF
.,TRBD2,TRBV3-1,TRBJ2-3,TGTGCCAGCAGCCAAGTAGCGGGGGGGAACACAGATACGCAGTATTTT,CASSQVAGGNTDTQYF
.,.,TRBV10-3,TRBJ1-4,TGTGCCATCAGTGATCCCGAATTCGGTGAAAAACTGTTTTTT,CAISDPEFGEKLFF
.,TRBD2,TRBV6-2/TRBV6-3,TRBJ2-3,TGTGCCAGCAGTAACCGAGCGGGAGGATACACAGATACGCAGTATTTT,CASSNRAGGYTDTQYF
.,TRBD2,TRBV20-1,TRBJ2-5,TGCAGTGCTAGAGATTATCTAGCGGGGGGAACAGAGACCCAGTACTTC,CSARDYLAGGTETQYF
many,.,TRBV11-2,TRBJ1-2,TGTGCCAGCAGCGCCGAACGGGGGGGCGGGGGTGGCTACACCTTC,CASSAERGGGGGYTF
few,.,TRBV12-3/TRBV12-4,TRBJ2-4,TGTGCCACCGCGGGGTGGACCAAAAACATTCAGTACTTC,CATAGWTKNIQYF
.,.,TRBV5-6,TRBJ1-2,TGTGCCAGCAGCGAAACAGGTTTCTATGGCTACACCTTC,CASSETGFYGYTF
few,.,TRBV29-1,TRBJ2-2,TGCAGCGTTGAATGGGGAGCCGGGGAGCTGTTTTTT,CSVEWGAGELFF
.,.,TRBV6-2/TRBV6-3,TRBJ1-6,TGTGCCAGCAGTTCGGCTAGCAATTATTCACCCCTCCACTTT,CASSSASNYSPLHF
.,TRBD2,TRBV5-1,TRBJ2-2,TGCGCCAGCAGCTTTGGGACTAGCGGGGGGAACACCGGGGAGCTGTTTTTT,CASSFGTSGGNTGELFF
few,.,TRBV29-1,TRBJ2-1,TGCAGCGTTGCTGGGGGGCCGATGAATGAGCAGTTCTTC,CSVAGGPMNEQFF
many,.,TRBV29-1,TRBJ2-2,TGCAGCGTGGCGCCGGGGCCAGCGAACACCGGGGAGCTGTTCTTT,CSVAPGPANTGELFF
many,TRBD2,TRBV6-5,TRBJ2-1,TGTGCCAGCAGTGACTCGGGGGGAGGAAATGAGCAGTTCTTC,CASSDSGGGNEQFF
many,.,TRBV29-1,TRBJ2-1,TGCAGCGCTACGGGACTTTCCTACAATGAGCAGTTCTTC,CSATGLSYNEQFF
.,.,TRBV24-1,TRBJ2-1,TGTGCCACCAGTGATTACGGGACTTTCCAGTTCTTC,CATSDYGTFQFF
.,.,TRBV6-5,TRBJ2-3,TGTGCCAGCAGTTACTCTTACCGCACAGATACGCAGTATTTT,CASSYSYRTDTQYF
.,TRBD2,TRBV25-1,TRBJ2-3,TGTGCCAGCAGTGAAAAAAGCGGGGATGCTAGCACAGATACGCAGTATTTT,CASSEKSGDASTDTQYF
many,TRBD1,TRBV25-1,TRBJ2-3,TGTGCCAGCAGTGACCGGCGGTCAGATTATGACAGGGTCCGTCCAGATACGCAGTATTTT,CASSDRRSDYDRVRPDTQYF
few,.,TRBV11-2,TRBJ1-1,TGTGCCAGCAGCTTAACCGGCTCCCCCCCCGAAGCTTTCTTT,CASSLTGSPPEAFF
many,.,TRBV6-5,TRBJ1-5,TGTGCCAGCAACAGCATCGGGCAGGCAGGTGGTCAGCCCCAGCATTTT,CASNSIGQAGGQPQHF
.,TRBD2,TRBV6-1,TRBJ2-1,TGTGCCAGCAGTGAATACGGGGGAGGGGTCCAGGGACGGAATGAGCAGTTCTTC,CASSEYGGGVQGRNEQFF
.,TRBD2,TRBV27,TRBJ2-7,TGTGCCAGCAGTTCCCTAGCGGACAAGGGGCAGAGGGGGCAGTACTTC,CASSSLADKGQRGQYF
.,.,TRBV20-1,TRBJ2-7,TGCAGTGCTAGAGATCGACTGGCCTGGGGCTACGAGCAGTACTTC,CSARDRLAWGYEQYF
few,.,TRBV20-1,TRBJ2-1,TGCAGTGCCGTCCCGATAGGGGTAGAATCCTACAATGAGCAGTTCTTC,CSAVPIGVESYNEQFF
.,TRBD1,TRBV29-1,TRBJ2-1,TGCAGCGTTGAAGAAAGTTGGGACAGGGGGCGTGAGCAGTTCTTC,CSVEESWDRGREQFF
few,TRBD1,TRBV12-3/TRBV12-4,TRBJ1-5,TGTGCCAGCAGTGCGGGACAGGGGACCAATCAGCCCCAGCATTTT,CASSAGQGTNQPQHF